The 30 T cell receptor beta chains below were found in one sample sequenced in a study of regulatory T cells in long-lasting Graves disease. CDR3-region Arm-PCR and iRepertoire HTBI primers produced the TCR beta libraries. TCRdb recomputed calls from the multiplex PCR reads with MiXCR, one row per CDR3 protein. Of more than 300,000 distinct CDR3 sequences listed, roughly a sixth are singletons. As to time point: newly diagnosed GD, antithyroid drugs for less than 3 months. The TCR library was prepared using RNA isolated from PBMCs. The sequencing used peripheral blood mononuclear cells (PBMCs), collected at new diagnosis, from a patient treated with antithyroid drugs. Source of these receptors: a female donor with Graves disease.

In this sample, this clonotype turned up many times. The chain carries TRBV12-5 and TRBJ2-6; the D call may be TRBD1 or TRBD2 (5 bases each). This CDR3 is built from 16 residues. V lost 5 bases and J lost 2, with 13 bases in between. Germline loops: CDR1 LGHNT, CDR2 FRNRAP. For the CDR3, the DNA is TGTGCTAGTGGTATTACAGGAGGCCCTGGGGCCAACGTCCTGACTTTC. This codes for CASGITGGPGANVLTF.

This clonotype was detected ten times or more. The rearrangement links TRBV27 to TRBJ2-5, with a possible D match to TRBD2 (5 bases). Germline V gene lookup returns CDR1 MNHEY and CDR2 SMNVEV (reference sequence). This CDR3 is built from 13 residues. The germline V and J ends were trimmed by 8 bases and 4 bases, with 14 bases remaining between them. CDR3 DNA: TGTGCCAGCGCCCGGGAAACCCTAGAGACCCAGTACTTC. Its translation is CASARETLETQYF.

A few counts support this clonotype. The chain's CDR3 is CASSQGQGAEQPQHF. CDR3 nucleotide sequence: TGTGCCAGCTCACAAGGACAGGGGGCCGAACAGCCCCAGCATTTT. This chain uses TRBV18 with TRBJ1-5, with 11 bases matching TRBD1. The CDR3 sequence is 15 residues long. With 4 bases clipped from V and 7 bases from J, the junction kept 6 bases outside the gene matches. Germline V gene lookup returns CDR1 KGHSH and CDR2 LQKENI.

For this clonotype: This sequence may be a read error, since a much larger clone differs from it by one base. The J gene is TRBJ1-1, the V gene TRBV5-1, with 11 positions matching TRBD1. The CDR3 totals 16 residues. Germline CDR1 and CDR2: SGHRS and YFSETQ. CDR3 protein: CASVRDRGLVNAEAFF. CDR3 sequence (DNA): TGCGCCAGCGTCCGGGACAGGGGGTTGGTGAACGCTGAAGCTTTCTTT.

In DNA form, the CDR3 reads TGTGCCAGCAGCCGGACCTCTGAAACCGCGAACACTGAAGCTTTCTTT. This translates into CASSRTSETANTEAFF. The chain links TRBV4-2 to TRBJ1-1, with D hard to call. Trimming cost V 4 bases and J 1 base, with 16 bases left between them. The germline V gene encodes CDR1 LGHNA and CDR2 YNFKEQ. The CDR3 consists of 16 residues.

The table lists this clonotype with many counts. V gene TRBV5-1 combines with J gene TRBJ2-7; tentatively, D is TRBD1 (6 bases). The germline V gene has CDR1 SGHRS and CDR2 YFSETQ. Trimming took 3 bases from V and 3 from J, leaving 10 bases between them. The CDR3 spans 13 residues. Here the CDR3 reads CASSSRDNYEQYF. The CDR3 DNA sequence: TGCGCCAGCAGCTCCCGGGACAACTACGAGCAGTACTTC.

The chain is built from TRBV27 and TRBJ2-6, with D possibly called TRBD1 or TRBD2 (5 bases each). Trimming stripped 3 bases from V and 4 bases from J, with 16 bases between. The CDR3 totals 17 residues. Germline assignment: CDR1 MNHEY and CDR2 SMNVEV (reference sequence). Written as DNA, the CDR3 is TGTGCCAGCAGTTTCCTAAAATCCGGGGCGGGGGCCAACGTCCTGACTTTC. This gives the protein CASSFLKSGAGANVLTF.

In the case of this clonotype: With a much larger clone just one base away, this may be a read error. The rearrangement links TRBV29-1 to TRBJ2-5, with TRBD1 matching 9 bases. CDR1 is SQVTM and CDR2 is ANQGSEA in the germline V gene. This CDR3 region has 14 residues. As DNA, the CDR3 is TGCGGCGTTGAAGATTACAGGGGGCGGGAGACCCAGTACTTC. It is translated as CGVEDYRGRETQYF.

Concerning this clonotype: A far more abundant clone sits one base away, making this likely a read error. The chain employs TRBV6-2 or TRBV6-3 and TRBJ2-7; possibly TRBD1 or TRBD2 for D (5 bases each). This CDR3 has 17 amino acids. Germline CDR1 MNHEY, CDR2 SVGEGT. Trimming took off 5 bases at V and 2 bases at J, with 22 bases between the two ends. The CDR3 DNA follows: TGTGCCAGCAGTCAAACCGCAACCCGGGGCAGCGCCTACGAGCAGTACTTC. Its translation is CASSQTATRGSAYEQYF.

The sample holds many counts of this clonotype. The chain is built from TRBV2 and TRBJ2-7, with 7 bases that match TRBD1. This CDR3 is built from 13 residues. Germline-derived CDR1 and CDR2 are SNHLY and FYNNEI. Trimming at V came to 7 bases and at J to 5 bases, leaving 8 bases not matched to a gene. The CDR3 spells CASNPGTDDEQYF. CDR3 sequence (DNA): TGTGCCAGCAATCCCGGGACAGACGACGAGCAGTACTTC.

This clonotype occurred many times. V usage is TRBV28 and J usage is TRBJ1-2; no firm D call. CDR1 is MDHEN, CDR2 SYDVKM, per germline. Trimming cost V 6 bases and J 7 bases, with 12 bases left between them. The CDR3 is made up of 12 amino acids. CDR3 region: CASRNPGSGYTF. CDR3 nucleotide sequence: TGTGCCAGCAGGAATCCAGGTAGTGGCTACACCTTC.

This clonotype was recorded at least ten times. The chain carries TRBV24-1 and TRBJ1-5; TRBD1 might be the D (6 bases). Germline lookup yields CDR1 KGHDR and CDR2 SFDVKD. The CDR3 has 16 residues. Trimming cost V 6 bases and J 2 bases, with 16 bases left between them. CDR3: CATSPAGGDGNQPQHF. In DNA form, the CDR3 reads TGTGCCACCAGTCCCGCGGGGGGCGACGGCAATCAGCCCCAGCATTTT.

This clonotype was seen repeatedly, ten times or more. The V call is TRBV2, the J call TRBJ1-3, with a weak D call TRBD1 (5 bases). CDR1 SNHLY and CDR2 FYNNEI come from the germline V gene. The CDR3 extends over 17 amino acids. Trimming removed 6 bases from V and 0 bases from J, with 18 bases in between. CDR3 residues: CASSLRAAGPSGNTIYF. In DNA form, the CDR3 reads TGTGCCAGCAGCCTCCGGGCTGCGGGGCCCTCTGGAAACACCATATATTTT. The variable domain in full, completed from reference TRBV2 and TRBJ1-3, reads EPEVTQTPSHQVTQMGQEVILRCVPISNHLYFYWYRQILGQKVEFLVSFYNNEISEKSEIFDDQFSVERPDGSNFTLKIRSTKLEDSAMYFCASSLRAAGPSGNTIYFGEGSWLTVV.

The sample holds a few counts of this clonotype. This rearrangement joins TRBV19 to TRBJ2-1; D is uncertain. This CDR3 spans 13 amino acids. Trimming shortened V by 3 bases and J by 4 bases, and 7 bases separated the two germline ends. Per germline, CDR1 LNHDA and CDR2 SQIVND (reference sequence). CDR3 in DNA: TGTGCCAGTAGTATCCAAGTTTACAATGAGCAGTTCTTC. Amino acids: CASSIQVYNEQFF.

This clonotype has ten or more counts. The rearrangement uses TRBV5-1 and TRBJ2-1; 10 nucleotides line up with TRBD2. Germline V gene lookup returns CDR1 SGHRS and CDR2 YFSETQ. The trim removed 4 bases at V and 4 bases at J, leaving 8 bases unmatched. The CDR3 extends over 16 amino acids. The CDR3 region has the DNA TGCGCCAGCAGCCCTTGGACTAGCGGACGTTACAATGAGCAGTTCTTC. Protein sequence: CASSPWTSGRYNEQFF.

There are a few counts of this clonotype. The rearrangement joins TRBV6-2 or TRBV6-3 to TRBJ1-5; D gene ambiguous. Between the trimmed V and J ends, which lost 5 bases and 6 bases, there was a span of 20 bases. Germline V gene data show CDR1 as MNHEY and CDR2 as SVGEGT. CDR3 length equals 16 residues. In DNA form, the CDR3 reads TGTGCCAGCAGTCCCGGGGTGAGGGTTACCGGTCAGCCCCAGCATTTT. It specifies CASSPGVRVTGQPQHF.

As regards this clonotype: The junction departs from the called germline gene at one end, perhaps through a read error. The gene calls are TRBV7-2 and TRBJ2-2; tentative D call: TRBD1 (7 bases). Germline V gene lookup returns CDR1 SGHTA and CDR2 FQGNSA. The CDR3 has 15 residues. DNA for the CDR3: TGTGCCTGCAGCTTAAGACAGGGAGGCACCGGGGAGCTGTTTTTT. This gives the protein CACSLRQGGTGELFF.

This clonotype showed up many times. This chain links TRBV27 with TRBJ2-7, with 11 nucleotides matching TRBD2. V dropped 2 bases and J dropped 5; count of bases not matched to a gene: 11. The CDR3 is 17 residues long. Germline loops: CDR1 MNHEY, CDR2 SMNVEV (reference sequence). The CDR3 protein is CASSLGWSGLAEDEQYF. The CDR3, as DNA: TGTGCCAGCAGTTTAGGTTGGTCGGGACTAGCGGAGGACGAGCAGTACTTC.

The sample holds many counts of this clonotype. The chain employs TRBV6-1 and TRBJ1-1; D remains ambiguous. CDR3 length: 13 amino acids. V dropped 9 bases and J dropped 1 base, with 12 bases sitting between them. CDR1 MNHNS and CDR2 SASEGT come from the germline V gene. The CDR3 spells CASHTIGNTEAFF. CDR3 coding DNA: TGTGCCAGTCATACCATTGGGAACACTGAAGCTTTCTTT.

The rearrangement links TRBV20-1 to TRBJ2-1; 10 bases line up with TRBD2. Germline CDR1 is DFQATT and CDR2 is SNEGSKA (reference sequence). The CDR3 has 13 residues. The J segment lost 9 bases and the V segment lost 6 bases, leaving 8 bases of the junction unmatched. The CDR3: CSAFLAGVGEQFF. Written as DNA, the CDR3 is TGCAGTGCCTTTCTAGCGGGAGTGGGTGAGCAGTTCTTC.

The table lists this clonotype with many counts. The V and J genes are TRBV6-5 and TRBJ2-2; the D is unclear. V was trimmed by 2 bases and J by 8 bases, leaving 12 bases between them. The germline gives CDR1 MNHEY, CDR2 SVGAGI. The CDR3 covers 14 residues. CDR3 amino acids: CASSYGPPGGELFF. The CDR3 region has the DNA TGTGCCAGCAGTTACGGGCCCCCAGGAGGGGAGCTGTTTTTT.

This clonotype was seen many times. The chain recombines TRBV10-1 with TRBJ1-1; 7 bases are a match to TRBD1. The CDR3 sequence is 12 residues long. The junction had 4 bases not matched to a gene; V was cut back by 4 bases and J by 8 bases. From germline, CDR1 is WNHNN and CDR2 SYGVQD (reference sequence). The CDR3 is CASSGTGREAFF. Written as DNA, the CDR3 is TGCGCCAGCAGTGGGACAGGCAGAGAAGCTTTCTTT.

Only a few counts were recorded for this clonotype. The chain joins TRBV6-1 to TRBJ1-4; TRBD1 aligns across 9 bases. The V gene end was trimmed by 5 bases and the J gene end by 3 bases; junction bases not matched to a gene: 10. The length of the CDR3 is 17 residues. Germline loops: CDR1 MNHNS, CDR2 SASEGT. In DNA form, the CDR3 reads TGTGCCAGCAGTCGCGAGGGAGGGACAGGGTCTAATGAAAAACTGTTTTTT. Translating it yields CASSREGGTGSNEKLFF.

Comment on this clonotype: A much larger clone lies one base from this, so it may be a read error. V gene TRBV6-9 combines with J gene TRBJ1-2; D may be TRBD1 (6 bases). This CDR3 spans 13 amino acids. CDR1 and CDR2 (germline): MNHGY, SVAAGI. The V end lost 3 bases, the J end lost 8 bases, and 13 bases lay between the germline ends. Written as DNA, the CDR3 is TGTGCCAGCAGTTACGGGGGGCTAGGCGGCTACACCTTC. Protein sequence: CASSYGGLGGYTF.

The chain couples TRBV6-2 or TRBV6-3 to TRBJ2-1; unclear D gene. Germline CDR1 MNHEY, CDR2 SVGEGT. The CDR3 is 15 residues long. Trimming cost V 6 bases and J 3 bases, with 15 bases left between them. CDR3 sequence (DNA): TGTGCCAGCAGCCTGATAACGGCGAACTACAATGAGCAGTTCTTC. It specifies CASSLITANYNEQFF.

This clonotype was seen repeatedly, ten times or more. This chain links TRBV29-1 with TRBJ2-1; TRBD1 aligns across 7 bases. The V segment lost 5 bases and the J segment 15 bases; nucleotides outside the gene matches: 10. Germline loops: CDR1 SQVTM, CDR2 ANQGSEA. This CDR3 has 11 amino acids. Here the CDR3 reads CSVITGEVPFF. DNA of the CDR3: TGCAGCGTTATTACAGGGGAAGTTCCGTTCTTC.

The rearrangement joins TRBV10-3 to TRBJ2-1; TRBD1 matches 10 bases. Per germline, CDR1 ENHRY and CDR2 SYGVKD. CDR3 length: 16 amino acids. V lost 8 bases to trimming and J lost 9 bases; unmatched junction nucleotides: 16. In nucleotides, the CDR3 is TGTGCCATCCAGTCGAGCTGGGGACAGGGGTATTCTGAGCAGTTCTTC. Protein: CAIQSSWGQGYSEQFF.

This clonotype was recorded many times. CDR3 amino acids: CASRGTSGGPNEQFF. The DNA for the CDR3 is TGTGCCAGCAGAGGAACTAGCGGGGGGCCAAATGAGCAGTTCTTC. The V call is TRBV9, the J call TRBJ2-1, with 12 bases that match TRBD2. The CDR3 contains 15 residues. V lost 5 bases to trimming and J lost 7 bases; unmatched junction nucleotides: 7. Germline CDR1 reads SGDLS; CDR2 reads YYNGEE.

This clonotype was detected many times. The chain is built from TRBV7-9 and TRBJ1-1; no definite D call. From germline, CDR1 is SEHNR and CDR2 FQNEAQ (reference sequence). Trimming stripped 1 base from V and 3 bases from J, with 6 bases between. CDR3 size: 13 residues. DNA of the CDR3: TGTGCCAGCAGCTTAGTTGGGGACACTGAAGCTTTCTTT. Protein product: CASSLVGDTEAFF. The full variable domain, rest sourced from reference TRBV7-9 and TRBJ1-1, is DTGVSQNPRHKITKRGQNVTFRCDPISEHNRLYWYRQTLGQGPEFLTYFQNEAQLEKSRLLSDRFSAERPKGSFSTLEIQRTEQGDSAMYLCASSLVGDTEAFFGQGTRLTVV.

The table lists this clonotype with many counts. The chain has TRBV4-1 and TRBJ1-5; D is unclear. The CDR3 spans 15 residues. V was pared by 2 bases and J by 3 bases, with 11 bases between. Germline CDR1 reads MGHRA; CDR2 reads YSYEKL. CDR3 coding DNA: TGCGCCAGCAGCCAAACATCGCAGTACAATCAGCCCCAGCATTTT. Translating it yields CASSQTSQYNQPQHF.